The T cell receptor (beta chain) described here comes from a study of blood T cell repertoires in COVID-19. About the study: COVID-19 samples, acute and convalescent, were from the United States, Italy and Spain. In each case, the material was cDNA or gDNA derived from T cells, B-cell-depleted T cells, or PBMCs.

This CDR3 comprises 11 residues. Per the original data handling: Reference gene primer amplification gave estimated nucleated cell counts. Here immunoSEQ multiplex PCR was the method, and the copy in TCRdb shows in-frame clones only, minus some. V and J calls and clone size are given by that table; D and trimming were obtained from the DNA. The table lists more than 85,000 clones, 85% of them singletons, with 35% to 40% in the top ten. This clonotype originated in a man at least 80 years old with acute or convalescent COVID-19. Source material: peripheral blood. The rearrangement links TRBV21-1 to TRBJ2-7; the DNA was not compared with TRBD2, the D call given in the table. TRBV21-1 constitutes a pseudogene. The CDR3 here is CASSNGREQYF. DNA of the CDR3: TGTGCCAGCAGCAACGGGAGGGAGCAGTACTTC.